Detailed here is one T cell receptor beta chain. Its cognate antigen is unknown. Here immunoSEQ multiplex PCR was the method, and the copy in TCRdb shows in-frame clones only, minus some. Found here are roughly 1 million clones, about four fifths of them singletons; the top ten hold 0.52%. This entry belongs to a study of shared clonotypes between healthy human individuals. The CDR3 contains 13 residues. V gave up 5 bases and J gave up 4 bases; unmatched junction bases: 2. The germline V gene has CDR1 SGHVS and CDR2 FNYEAQ. Whole-study results and caveats: It was the non-shared clonotypes that had lower generation probabilities than clonotypes shared by all four donors.

The sequence derives from a man aged 18 to 30 in good health. Some clones in this sample may be carry-over from other donors' samples. The rearrangement links TRBV7-6 to TRBJ1-5; TRBD1 agrees at 7 bases. The sequenced sample consisted of memory CD4+ T cells from PBMCs. Subset specified: CD45RA-negative fraction. The CDR3 protein is CASSPQGNQPQHF. The CDR3 coding sequence is TGTGCCAGCAGCCCACAGGGGAATCAGCCCCAGCATTTT.